A single sample gave rise to the 26 T cell receptor beta chains below, sequenced in a study of sequential checkpoint blockade in melanoma. Repertoires were generated with immunoSEQ multiplex PCR, while TCRdb's copy carries only in-frame clones and drops some. Found here are around 13,000 clones, about 78% of them singletons; the top ten hold roughly 30%. Treatment meaning: randomized to nivolumab then ipilimumab (arm A) or the reverse (arm B). The sample was CD8+ T cells sorted from blood (inferred from file names), taken from a patient given nivolumab and ipilimumab in sequence. All receptors derive from a human donor with melanoma.

This chain connects TRBV7-9 to TRBJ2-7; D may be TRBD2 (6 bases). The V and J ends lost 3 bases and 1 base respectively, with 13 bases between them. The CDR3 loop spans 15 amino acids. The germline gives CDR1 SEHNR, CDR2 FQNEAQ (reference sequence). CDR3 nucleotide sequence: TGTGCCAGCAGCTTTCCGAGCGGGCCATCCTACGAGCAGTACTTC. Amino acids: CASSFPSGPSYEQYF.

This clone has only a few counts. The chain combines TRBV9 with TRBJ2-1; D unclear. V was pared by 0 bases and J by 3 bases, with 7 bases between. Per the germline V gene, CDR1 is SGDLS and CDR2 is YYNGEE. This CDR3 spans 14 amino acids. As DNA, the CDR3 is TGTGCCAGCAGCGTAGATTCAGTCTACAATGAGCAGTTCTTC. It is translated as CASSVDSVYNEQFF.

This sequence joins TRBV14 and TRBJ2-7; 10 bases agree with TRBD1. Trimming at V came to 5 bases and at J to 0 bases, leaving 13 bases not matched to a gene. This CDR3 has 18 residues. Germline V gives CDR1 SGHDN, CDR2 FVKESK. CDR3 sequence: CASSLAPGQGSVSYEQYF. CDR3 sequence (DNA): TGTGCCAGCAGCTTAGCGCCGGGACAGGGGTCGGTCTCCTACGAGCAGTACTTC.

This chain uses TRBV4-3 with TRBJ2-3; 11 bases are shared with TRBD2. The CDR3 has 18 amino acids. In germline, CDR1 is LGHNA, CDR2 YSLEER. V was clipped by 3 bases and J by 6 bases; unmatched bases: 14. CDR3 nucleotide sequence: TGCGCCAGCAGCCAGAGTCTCGGGACTAGCGGCCGGGGGGATACGCAGTATTTT. Translation: CASSQSLGTSGRGDTQYF.

The J gene is TRBJ1-4, the V gene TRBV11-2, with D uncertain. Trimming shortened V by 2 bases and J by 8 bases, and 15 bases separated the two germline ends. CDR1 and CDR2 (germline): SGHAT, FQNNGV. The CDR3 runs 15 residues. CDR3 nucleotides: TGTGCCAGCAGCTTACATCTCCCGAACTCGGAAAAACTGTTTTTT. Encoded protein: CASSLHLPNSEKLFF.

The V and J genes are TRBV23-1 and TRBJ2-1; D call uncertain. TRBV23-1 is placed among ORFs of uncertain function. Trimming took off 7 bases at V and 7 bases at J, with 11 bases between the two ends. This CDR3 comprises 12 residues. In nucleotides, the CDR3 is TGCGCCAGCACCAATAGGAGTAATGAGCAGTTCTTC. Encoded protein: CASTNRSNEQFF.

Details on this clone: The junction and the germline gene differ at one end; a read error may be behind it. V and J are TRBV19 and TRBJ2-5, with 8 bases fitting TRBD1. Germline V gene data show CDR1 as LNHDA and CDR2 as SQIVND (reference sequence). There are 14 residues in the CDR3. CDR3 region: CAIHEGQGQETQYF. The CDR3 DNA follows: TGCGCCATTCACGAAGGACAGGGCCAAGAGACCCAGTACTTC.

The sample holds one count of this clone. The chain is built from TRBV2 and TRBJ2-1, with 8 bases identical to TRBD1. This CDR3 contains 14 residues. The V gene end was trimmed by 8 bases and the J gene end by 8 bases; junction bases not matched to a gene: 11. The germline CDR1 and CDR2 sequences are SNHLY and FYNNEI. CDR3 nucleotide sequence: TGTGCCAGCGGGGACAGGTCCACCGGGGATGAGCAGTTCTTC. This codes for CASGDRSTGDEQFF.

This sequence joins TRBV5-6 and TRBJ2-2; D gene uncertain. V lost 1 base and J 4 bases, leaving 5 bases between the germline ends. CDR1 and CDR2 (germline): SGHDT, YYEEEE. The CDR3 has 13 residues. DNA of the CDR3: TGTGCCAGCAGCTTGACAGTCACCGGGGAGCTGTTTTTT. This translates into CASSLTVTGELFF.

The chain carries TRBV7-9 and TRBJ2-7, with unresolved D. Trimming cost V 7 bases and J 0 bases, with 10 bases left between them. Germline V gene data show CDR1 as SEHNR and CDR2 as FQNEAQ (reference sequence). This CDR3 contains 13 residues. The CDR3 region has the DNA TGTGCCAGCAAATCTGGCATCTCCTACGAGCAGTACTTC. This translates into CASKSGISYEQYF.

The rearrangement links TRBV5-1 to TRBJ2-7, with TRBD1 identical over 9 bases. The CDR3 length is 15 residues. Germline lookup yields CDR1 SGHRS and CDR2 YFSETQ. With 1 base clipped from V and 3 bases from J, the junction kept 5 bases outside the gene matches. In DNA, the CDR3 is TGCGCCAGCAGCTTGCGGCGGGACAGGGACTACGAGCAGTACTTC. Translated, it gives CASSLRRDRDYEQYF.

The chain couples TRBV29-1 to TRBJ1-2; 9 bases are a match to TRBD1. Germline lookup yields CDR1 SQVTM and CDR2 ANQGSEA. The CDR3 is 13 residues long. Germline trimming cut 3 bases from V and 8 bases from J; bases unmatched to any gene: 7. The CDR3 sequence is CSVEDRGIRGYTF. DNA of the CDR3: TGCAGCGTTGAGGACAGGGGAATCCGAGGCTACACCTTC. The full variable domain, rest sourced from reference TRBV29-1 and TRBJ1-2, is SAVISQKPSRDICQRGTSLTIQCQVDSQVTMMFWYRQQPGQSLTLIATANQGSEATYESGFVIDKFPISRPNLTFSTLTVSNMSPEDSSIYLCSVEDRGIRGYTFGSGTRLTVV.

V and J are TRBV27 and TRBJ1-5; 9 bases line up with TRBD1. This CDR3 has 14 residues. The germline gives CDR1 MNHEY, CDR2 SMNVEV (reference sequence). V trimming: 3 bases; J trimming: 5 bases; junction bases outside the gene matches: 2. The CDR3 coding sequence is TGTGCCAGCAGTTTGGGGACAGGGCATCAGCCCCAGCATTTT. Residues: CASSLGTGHQPQHF.

This clone appeared a few times. The chain links TRBV9 to TRBJ1-2, with 7 bases matching TRBD1. CDR3 length: 18 residues. V was clipped by 2 bases and J by 4 bases; unmatched bases: 17. Germline-derived CDR1 and CDR2 are SGDLS and YYNGEE. CDR3 DNA sequence: TGTGCCAGCAGCGTGGGGGATAAACTAGGGGGCGCGGTCTATGGCTACACCTTC. Its protein is CASSVGDKLGGAVYGYTF.

V gene TRBV2 combines with J gene TRBJ1-2, with 9 positions matching TRBD1. Germline CDR1 SNHLY, CDR2 FYNNEI. The CDR3 runs 16 residues. After removal of 2 bases from V and 3 bases from J, the junction contained 7 bases not matched to a gene. CDR3: CASSELGTGKYYGYTF. CDR3 coding DNA: TGTGCCAGCAGTGAACTAGGGACAGGGAAATACTATGGCTACACCTTC.

The rearrangement links TRBV4-1 to TRBJ2-3, with 7 bases matching TRBD1. The V and J ends lost 1 base and 6 bases, in that order; junction bases with no gene match: 7. Germline CDR1 reads MGHRA; CDR2 reads YSYEKL. There are 15 residues in the CDR3. The CDR3 here is CASSQAFRDSDTQYF. CDR3 DNA: TGCGCCAGCAGCCAAGCATTTAGGGACAGTGATACGCAGTATTTT.

Here the CDR3 DNA reads TGTGCCAGCATTGGAGGATCTCTCTACGAGCAGTACTTC. This sequence encodes CASIGGSLYEQYF. The V call is TRBV6-8, the J call TRBJ2-7; D may be TRBD2 (5 bases). The germline V gene encodes CDR1 MNHGY and CDR2 SAAAGT. V dropped 7 bases and J dropped 3 bases, with 13 bases sitting between them. CDR3 length: 13 residues.

This clone has just a few counts. The V gene is TRBV6-1, the J gene TRBJ2-2; 12 nucleotides agree with TRBD2. The germline gives CDR1 MNHNS, CDR2 SASEGT. Trimming took 7 bases from V and 7 from J; bases not matched to a gene: 7. This CDR3 is 15 amino acids long. The CDR3 DNA reads TGTGCCAGCACCCCCCTAGCGGGGGGGCACGGGGAGCTGTTTTTT. Protein product: CASTPLAGGHGELFF.

This sequence joins TRBV13 and TRBJ2-7; 11 positions agree with TRBD1. CDR3 length equals 16 residues. Germline values: CDR1 PRHDT, CDR2 FYEKMQ (reference sequence). The junction had 8 bases not matched to a gene; V was cut back by 5 bases and J by 2 bases. The DNA of the CDR3 is TGTGCCAGCAGCCCTCGGACAGGGGGCCCCACCTACGAGCAGTACTTC. Translating gives CASSPRTGGPTYEQYF.

This chain links TRBV2 with TRBJ2-7; 13 bases are shared with TRBD2. In germline, CDR1 is SNHLY, CDR2 FYNNEI. V shed 6 bases and J 6 bases; nucleotides not matched to a gene: 11. This CDR3 has 16 residues. Written as DNA, the CDR3 is TGTGCCAGCAGCCCAAGGGATGGGACTAGCGGGGCCGAGCAGTACTTC. This codes for CASSPRDGTSGAEQYF.

This sequence joins TRBV7-9 and TRBJ2-5; the match to TRBD1 covers 7 bases. V trimming: 5 bases; J trimming: 5 bases; junction bases outside the gene matches: 14. The CDR3 has 16 residues. Germline V gene sequence: CDR1 SEHNR, CDR2 FQNEAQ (reference sequence). CDR3 DNA sequence: TGTGCCAGCAGCCCCGCTTTGACAGGGAATGCGGAGACCCAGTACTTC. It encodes CASSPALTGNAETQYF.

V and J are TRBV7-2 and TRBJ1-2; maybe TRBD1 (5 bases). Trimming left V 1 base short and J 6 bases short, with 12 bases between. This CDR3 is 14 amino acids long. The germline gives CDR1 SGHTA, CDR2 FQGNSA. CDR3 residues: CASSLGAGPDGYTF. The CDR3 bases are TGTGCCAGCAGCTTAGGGGCGGGGCCAGATGGCTACACCTTC.

This chain links TRBV18 with TRBJ2-7; D possibly corresponds to TRBD2 (6 bases). Germline values: CDR1 KGHSH, CDR2 LQKENI. The CDR3 consists of 17 residues. Trimming removed 3 bases from V and 4 bases from J, with 22 bases in between. This CDR3 reads CASSPREESAQPYEQYF. Written as DNA, the CDR3 is TGTGCCAGCTCACCGAGGGAGGAATCGGCCCAGCCATACGAGCAGTACTTC.

The CDR3 region has the DNA TGTGCCAGCAGTCGTCGGGAAGGCTACGAGCAGTACTTC. Its protein product is CASSRREGYEQYF. The chain joins TRBV6-5 to TRBJ2-7; D possibly corresponds to TRBD2 (5 bases). The CDR3 has 13 residues. CDR1 and CDR2 from the germline V gene are MNHEY and SVGAGI. V gave up 5 bases and J gave up 3 bases, with 11 bases separating them.

The table lists this clone with a count of one. V is TRBV6-5 and J is TRBJ2-7; TRBD1 aligns across 7 bases. J gave up 6 bases and V 2 bases, and 4 bases lay outside the gene matches. The germline V gene encodes CDR1 MNHEY and CDR2 SVGAGI. The CDR3 contains 13 residues. The CDR3 sequence: CASSYHAGGEQYF. As DNA, the CDR3 is TGTGCCAGCAGTTACCACGCAGGGGGCGAGCAGTACTTC.

This chain uses TRBV27 with TRBJ2-3, with D unclear. CDR3 length equals 13 residues. V lost 4 bases and J 3 bases, leaving 8 bases between the germline ends. CDR1 is MNHEY, CDR2 SMNVEV, per germline (reference sequence). CDR3 DNA: TGTGCCAGCAGTTCCCTCGGTACAGATACGCAGTATTTT. It yields the protein CASSSLGTDTQYF.